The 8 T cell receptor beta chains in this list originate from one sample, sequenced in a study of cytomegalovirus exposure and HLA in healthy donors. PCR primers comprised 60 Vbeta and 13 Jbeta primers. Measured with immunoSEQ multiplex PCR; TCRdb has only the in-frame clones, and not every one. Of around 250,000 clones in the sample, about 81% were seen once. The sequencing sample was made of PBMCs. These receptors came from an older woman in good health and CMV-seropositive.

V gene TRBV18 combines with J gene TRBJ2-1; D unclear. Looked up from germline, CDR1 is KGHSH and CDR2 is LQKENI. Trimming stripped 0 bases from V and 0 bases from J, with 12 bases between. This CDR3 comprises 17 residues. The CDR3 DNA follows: TGTGCCAGCTCACCACCTAACGAGAGGATCTCCTACAATGAGCAGTTCTTC. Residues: CASSPPNERISYNEQFF.

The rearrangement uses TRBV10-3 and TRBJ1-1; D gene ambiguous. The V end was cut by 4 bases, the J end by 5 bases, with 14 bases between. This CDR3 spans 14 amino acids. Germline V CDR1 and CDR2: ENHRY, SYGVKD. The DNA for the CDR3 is TGTGCCATCAGTGCCGGACTAATCGGGACTGAAGCTTTCTTT. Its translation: CAISAGLIGTEAFF.

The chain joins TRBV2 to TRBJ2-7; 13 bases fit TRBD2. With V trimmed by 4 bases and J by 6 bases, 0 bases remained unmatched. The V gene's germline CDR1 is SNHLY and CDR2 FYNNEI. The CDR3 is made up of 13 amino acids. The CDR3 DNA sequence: TGTGCCAGCAGTGGGACTAGCGGGAGCGAGCAGTACTTC. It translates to CASSGTSGSEQYF.

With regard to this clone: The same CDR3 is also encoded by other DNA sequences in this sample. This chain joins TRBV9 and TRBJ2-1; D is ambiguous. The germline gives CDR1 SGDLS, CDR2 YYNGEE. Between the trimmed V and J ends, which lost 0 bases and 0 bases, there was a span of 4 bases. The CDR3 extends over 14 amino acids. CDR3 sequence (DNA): TGTGCCAGCAGCGTAGGGAGCTCCTACAATGAGCAGTTCTTC. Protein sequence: CASSVGSSYNEQFF.

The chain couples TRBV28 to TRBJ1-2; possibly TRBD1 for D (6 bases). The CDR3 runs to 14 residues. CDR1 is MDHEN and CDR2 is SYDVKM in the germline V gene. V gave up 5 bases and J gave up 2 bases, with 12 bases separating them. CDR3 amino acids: CASSLGQSNYGYTF. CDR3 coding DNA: TGTGCCAGCAGTCTAGGACAGTCAAACTATGGCTACACCTTC.

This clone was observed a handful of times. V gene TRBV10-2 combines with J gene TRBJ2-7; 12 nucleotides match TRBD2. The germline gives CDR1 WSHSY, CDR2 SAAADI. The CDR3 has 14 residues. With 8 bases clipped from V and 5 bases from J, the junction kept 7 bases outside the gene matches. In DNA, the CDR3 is TGCGCCAGCGCCCGGACTAGCGGGATTCACGAGCAGTACTTC. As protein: CASARTSGIHEQYF.

CDR3 coding DNA: TGTGCCAGCTCACCGTCCCCCGGACTAGCGGGCAACAATGAGCAGTTCTTC. Amino acids: CASSPSPGLAGNNEQFF. The J gene is TRBJ2-1, the V gene TRBV18, with 11 positions matching TRBD2. This CDR3 comprises 17 residues. V trimming: 3 bases; J trimming: 5 bases; junction bases outside the gene matches: 9. The germline V gene has CDR1 KGHSH and CDR2 LQKENI.

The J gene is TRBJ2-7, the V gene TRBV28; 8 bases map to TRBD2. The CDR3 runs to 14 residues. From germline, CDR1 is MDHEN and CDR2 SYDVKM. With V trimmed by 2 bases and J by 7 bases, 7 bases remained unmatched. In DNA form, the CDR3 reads TGTGCCAGCAGTTTACTAGCGGGCTCATGGGAGCAGTACTTC. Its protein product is CASSLLAGSWEQYF.